One and the same sample provided the 24 T cell receptor beta chains below, sequenced in a study of T cell responses to AZD1222 COVID-19 vaccine. Repertoires were generated with immunoSEQ multiplex PCR, while TCRdb's copy carries only in-frame clones and drops some. The sample has about 130,000 clones; 90% are singletons. The input for sequencing was peripheral blood, taken on day 0 of AZD1222 vaccination. The receptors derive from an adult in good health.

This chain uses TRBV4-2 with TRBJ2-3, with 8 bases aligning to TRBD2. V lost 0 bases and J lost 2; bases outside the gene matches: 7. This CDR3 is 17 amino acids long. Germline CDR1 is LGHNA and CDR2 is YNFKEQ. The CDR3: CASSQDRLAGNTDTQYF. DNA of the CDR3: TGTGCCAGCAGCCAAGATCGGCTAGCGGGCAACACAGATACGCAGTATTTT.

V usage is TRBV15 and J usage is TRBJ1-6, with D possibly being TRBD1 (5 bases). Germline values: CDR1 LNHNV, CDR2 YYDKDF (reference sequence). The CDR3 loop spans 15 amino acids. V gave up 5 bases and J gave up 5 bases, with 13 bases separating them. The chain's CDR3 is CATSFQTGHNSPLHF. In DNA, the CDR3 is TGTGCCACCAGCTTTCAAACAGGCCATAATTCACCCCTCCACTTT.

This clone turned up a few times. The V call is TRBV6-2 or TRBV6-3, the J call TRBJ1-5; D gene ambiguous. Germline V lookup: CDR1 MNHEY, CDR2 SVGEGT. Trimming removed 0 bases from V and 3 bases from J, with 9 bases in between. The length of the CDR3 is 15 residues. CDR3 coding DNA: TGTGCCAGCAGTTACTCTGGCGGGTACAATCAGCCCCAGCATTTT. This sequence encodes CASSYSGGYNQPQHF.

The gene calls are TRBV7-8 and TRBJ1-2; tentatively, D is TRBD1 (5 bases). The V gene's germline CDR1 is SGHVS and CDR2 FQNEAQ. The CDR3 consists of 14 residues. The V gene lost 2 bases and the J gene lost 6 bases, with 13 bases spanning the gap. The CDR3 protein is CASSLSGGADGYTF. As DNA, the CDR3 is TGTGCCAGCAGCTTATCAGGAGGGGCGGATGGCTACACCTTC. The full variable domain, in which reference TRBV7-8 and TRBJ1-2 provide the parts outside the CDR3, is GAGVSQSPRYKVAKRGQDVALRCDPISGHVSLFWYQQALGQGPEFLTYFQNEAQLDKSGLPSDRFFAERPEGSVSTLKIQRTQQEDSAVYLCASSLSGGADGYTFGSGTRLTVV.

V is TRBV11-2 and J is TRBJ2-7; 9 bases align to TRBD1. The J segment lost 4 bases and the V segment lost 1 base, leaving 5 bases of the junction unmatched. This CDR3 has 15 residues. Germline CDR1 reads SGHAT; CDR2 reads FQNNGV. For the CDR3, the DNA is TGTGCCAGCAGCTTAGGGACGGGACAGGGTTACGAGCAGTACTTC. This gives the protein CASSLGTGQGYEQYF.

The rearrangement links TRBV7-9 to TRBJ2-1, with 12 bases matching TRBD2. J was trimmed by 6 bases and V by 2 bases; bases with no gene match: 5. The CDR3 is made up of 16 amino acids. Germline lookup yields CDR1 SEHNR and CDR2 FQNEAQ (reference sequence). CDR3 nucleotide sequence: TGTGCCAGCAGCTTACTAGCGGGGGGGCCTTTCAATGAGCAGTTCTTC. This gives the protein CASSLLAGGPFNEQFF.

V gene TRBV28 combines with J gene TRBJ2-3, with TRBD1 identical over 8 bases. J was trimmed by 1 base and V by 3 bases; bases with no gene match: 6. The germline CDR1 and CDR2 sequences are MDHEN and SYDVKM. The CDR3 is 16 amino acids. The CDR3 is CASSFSPGQGTDTQYF. As DNA, the CDR3 is TGTGCCAGCAGTTTTTCTCCGGGACAGGGCACAGATACGCAGTATTTT.

The V call is TRBV6-4, the J call TRBJ2-1; TRBD1 matches at 7 bases. V lost 2 bases to trimming and J lost 2 bases; unmatched junction nucleotides: 6. Germline CDR1 and CDR2: MRHNA and SNTAGT. The CDR3 is 16 residues long. In nucleotides, the CDR3 is TGTGCCAGCAGTGACGAGGCGAGGGGGCCCTACAATGAGCAGTTCTTC. The encoded protein is CASSDEARGPYNEQFF.

V usage is TRBV19 and J usage is TRBJ1-2; D perhaps matches TRBD1 (5 bases). This CDR3 spans 15 amino acids. The germline CDR1 and CDR2 sequences are LNHDA and SQIVND (reference sequence). Trimming took 7 bases from V and 5 from J, leaving 20 bases between them. The CDR3 region has the DNA TGTGCCAGTACCATAGGGGAGGGCTTGGGATATGGCTACACCTTC. Amino acids: CASTIGEGLGYGYTF.

This chain connects TRBV18 to TRBJ2-1; weak D call: TRBD2 (6 bases). The CDR3 contains 15 residues. V was pared by 3 bases and J by 4 bases, with 13 bases between. From germline, CDR1 is KGHSH and CDR2 LQKENI. CDR3 sequence reads: CASSPGGRRYNEQFF. CDR3 nucleotide sequence: TGTGCCAGCTCACCTGGTGGGAGGAGATACAATGAGCAGTTCTTC.

The gene calls are TRBV27 and TRBJ1-2, with 10 bases that match TRBD1. Looked up from germline, CDR1 is MNHEY and CDR2 is SMNVEV (reference sequence). The CDR3 is 16 residues long. The V gene end was trimmed by 2 bases and the J gene end by 4 bases; junction bases not matched to a gene: 7. The CDR3: CASSLLGQGGIYGYTF. The CDR3 nucleotides read TGTGCCAGCAGTTTACTTGGACAGGGGGGAATCTATGGCTACACCTTC.

The chain joins TRBV14 to TRBJ2-1; the D is unclear. The V gene's germline CDR1 is SGHDN and CDR2 FVKESK. The V gene lost 4 bases and the J gene lost 0 bases, with 13 bases spanning the gap. The CDR3 length is 16 residues. For the CDR3, the DNA is TGTGCCAGCAGCCCTCGACCCGAGAGCTCCTACAATGAGCAGTTCTTC. It is translated as CASSPRPESSYNEQFF.

The chain uses TRBV6-5 and TRBJ1-6; D possibly corresponds to TRBD1 (5 bases). Germline CDR1 MNHEY, CDR2 SVGAGI. V was trimmed by 0 bases and J by 8 bases, leaving 14 bases between them. CDR3 length: 16 residues. The CDR3 DNA sequence: TGTGCCAGCAGTTACTCACTCTCCGACAGTTATTCACCCCTCCACTTT. This gives the protein CASSYSLSDSYSPLHF.

V is TRBV19 and J is TRBJ1-4; D may be TRBD1 (6 bases). CDR1 and CDR2 (germline): LNHDA, SQIVND (reference sequence). This CDR3 region has 15 residues. Between the trimmed V and J ends, which lost 0 bases and 5 bases, there was a span of 10 bases. The CDR3 DNA reads TGTGCCAGTAGTATAGACGGGGGCCCCAATGAAAAACTGTTTTTT. Amino acids: CASSIDGGPNEKLFF.

The chain combines TRBV19 with TRBJ2-5; 11 positions agree with TRBD2. The CDR3 runs 15 residues. Germline CDR1 reads LNHDA; CDR2 reads SQIVND (reference sequence). J lost 3 bases, V lost 3 bases, and 3 bases had no gene match. The CDR3 protein is CASSIVAGGKETQYF. As DNA, the CDR3 is TGTGCCAGTAGTATCGTAGCGGGGGGGAAAGAGACCCAGTACTTC.

The rearrangement links TRBV6-2 or TRBV6-3 to TRBJ2-3; D is possibly TRBD2 (5 bases). The germline CDR1 and CDR2 sequences are MNHEY and SVGEGT. V was pared by 2 bases and J by 4 bases, with 10 bases between. The CDR3 runs 14 residues. The CDR3 bases are TGTGCCAGCAGTTACGGGCTAGCTTCAGATACGCAGTATTTT. Translated, it gives CASSYGLASDTQYF.

The chain carries TRBV27 and TRBJ2-3, with TRBD2 identical over 8 bases. Trimming cost V 3 bases and J 2 bases; bases outside gene matches: 10. The germline V gene encodes CDR1 MNHEY and CDR2 SMNVEV (reference sequence). This CDR3 contains 17 residues. The CDR3 loop reads CASSFQRGLGLTDTQYF. For the CDR3, the DNA is TGTGCCAGCAGTTTTCAGAGGGGACTAGGACTCACAGATACGCAGTATTTT.

The V call is TRBV7-8, the J call TRBJ2-1, with D tentatively TRBD1 (5 bases). Germline V lookup: CDR1 SGHVS, CDR2 FQNEAQ. V lost 6 bases and J 6 bases, leaving 18 bases between the germline ends. There are 15 residues in the CDR3. CDR3: CASRLAPEGANEQFF. CDR3 coding DNA: TGTGCCAGCAGGTTGGCACCGGAAGGGGCCAATGAGCAGTTCTTC.

This clone was detected only once. V usage is TRBV6-2 or TRBV6-3 and J usage is TRBJ1-2; D is ambiguous. Between the trimmed V and J ends, which lost 4 bases and 5 bases, there was a span of 5 bases. Germline V gene lookup returns CDR1 MNHEY and CDR2 SVGEGT. There are 11 residues in the CDR3. DNA for the CDR3: TGTGCCAGCAGTTTTATGTATGGCTACACCTTC. This gives the protein CASSFMYGYTF.

This rearrangement joins TRBV6-5 to TRBJ2-3; D remains unclear. V was cut by 6 bases and J by 0 bases, with 7 bases left in between. The CDR3 is made up of 13 amino acids. CDR1 and CDR2 (germline): MNHEY, SVGAGI. The CDR3 nucleotides are TGTGCCAGCAGCCCACCTAGCACAGATACGCAGTATTTT. Residues: CASSPPSTDTQYF.

The CDR3 reads CASSGGASGTTDTQYF. The CDR3 bases are TGTGCCAGCAGTGGGGGAGCTAGCGGGACCACAGATACGCAGTATTTT. The V and J genes are TRBV2 and TRBJ2-3; 9 bases match TRBD2. The V and J ends lost 4 bases and 2 bases, in that order; junction bases with no gene match: 7. Germline V lookup: CDR1 SNHLY, CDR2 FYNNEI. This CDR3 spans 16 amino acids. Variable domain in full (rest from reference TRBV2 and TRBJ2-3): EPEVTQTPSHQVTQMGQEVILRCVPISNHLYFYWYRQILGQKVEFLVSFYNNEISEKSEIFDDQFSVERPDGSNFTLKIRSTKLEDSAMYFCASSGGASGTTDTQYFGPGTRLTVL.

The DNA of the CDR3 is TGTGCCAGTAGTAGGGGATTAGCGGCAGAGACCCAGTACTTC. Its protein product is CASSRGLAAETQYF. J is TRBJ2-5 and V is TRBV19; the D gene is possibly TRBD2 (6 bases). This CDR3 comprises 14 residues. Per the germline V gene, CDR1 is LNHDA and CDR2 is SQIVND (reference sequence). Trimming took off 4 bases at V and 4 bases at J, with 13 bases between the two ends.

This clone turned up a few times. CDR3 DNA sequence: TGCAGCGTAACTTGGGAGGGAAGGAACACCATATATTTT. Residues: CSVTWEGRNTIYF. This chain links TRBV29-1 with TRBJ1-3; no clear D. CDR3 length equals 13 residues. CDR1 and CDR2 (germline): SQVTM, ANQGSEA. The ends were cut back, 6 bases at V and 7 bases at J, with 16 bases in the middle.

This clone was seen just once. The chain combines TRBV28 with TRBJ1-1, with D unresolved. The germline V and J ends were trimmed by 8 bases and 2 bases, with 12 bases remaining between them. Per the germline V gene, CDR1 is MDHEN and CDR2 is SYDVKM. The CDR3 spans 13 residues. CDR3 loop: CASHPSSNTEAFF. CDR3 in DNA: TGTGCCAGCCACCCCAGCAGCAACACTGAAGCTTTCTTT.